The 8 T cell receptor beta chains below were found in one sample sequenced in a study of shared clonotypes between healthy human individuals. TCRdb keeps only in-frame clones here, not all; method: immunoSEQ multiplex PCR. The table has 450,000 or so clones, 60% to 80% seen once. Specimen: PBMCs. Receptors originate from a woman between 40 and 50 years old in good health. Some clones in this sample may be carry-over from other donors' samples.

This clone was seen a handful of times. This rearrangement joins TRBV7-3 to TRBJ2-1; no clear D. Germline V CDR1 and CDR2: SGHTA, FQGTGA. This CDR3 spans 14 amino acids. Trimming removed 4 bases at V and 6 bases at J, with 13 bases between. CDR3 coding DNA: TGTGCCAGCAGCTCCCTAGTGGGTAGCAATGAGCAGTTCTTC. The encoded protein is CASSSLVGSNEQFF. The whole variable domain, remainder taken from reference TRBV7-3 and TRBJ2-1, is GAGVSQTPSNKVTEKGKYVELRCDPISGHTALYWYRQSLGQGPEFLIYFQGTGAADDSGLPNDRFFAVRPEGSVSTLKIQRTERGDSAVYLCASSSLVGSNEQFFGPGTRLTVL.

Remarks on this clone: This specimen includes other DNA sequences encoding the same CDR3. V usage is TRBV5-1 and J usage is TRBJ2-7; 12 bases map to TRBD2. This CDR3 is 15 amino acids long. Germline V gene sequence: CDR1 SGHRS, CDR2 YFSETQ. J gave up 2 bases and V 4 bases, and 4 bases lay outside the gene matches. This chain's CDR3 is CASSLGLAGTYEQYF. In DNA, the CDR3 is TGCGCCAGCAGCCTAGGACTAGCGGGAACCTACGAGCAGTACTTC. Full variable domain (rest looked up from reference TRBV5-1 and TRBJ2-7): KAGVTQTPRYLIKTRGQQVTLSCSPISGHRSVSWYQQTPGQGLQFLFEYFSETQRNKGNFPGRFSGRQFSNSRSEMNVSTLELGDSALYLCASSLGLAGTYEQYFGPGTRLTVT.

The table lists this clone with a few counts. The V and J genes are TRBV19 and TRBJ2-4, with 10 bases that match TRBD1. Trimming removed 4 bases from V and 6 bases from J; junction bases left unmatched: 3. This CDR3 has 14 residues. Germline lookup yields CDR1 LNHDA and CDR2 SQIVND (reference sequence). The CDR3 spells CASSTTGGSNIQYF. The CDR3 DNA is TGTGCCAGTAGTACGACAGGGGGCTCAAACATTCAGTACTTC.

This clone was seen just once. The V and J genes are TRBV10-3 and TRBJ1-5; weak D call: TRBD1 (5 bases). The CDR3 has 16 amino acids. CDR1 is ENHRY, CDR2 SYGVKD, per germline. Deletions cut 3 bases from V and 1 base from J, with 13 bases between. The CDR3 nucleotides read TGTGCCATCAGTGATATCGGAGGGGTGAGCAATCAGCCCCAGCATTTT. Translation gives CAISDIGGVSNQPQHF.

The chain employs TRBV6-5 and TRBJ1-2, with 7 bases matching TRBD1. CDR3 length: 15 amino acids. The V segment lost 6 bases and the J segment 0 bases; nucleotides outside the gene matches: 7. Germline CDR1 is MNHEY and CDR2 is SVGAGI. The CDR3 DNA is TGTGCCAGCAGCAGGGACAGCTGGACTAACTATGGCTACACCTTC. Translated, it gives CASSRDSWTNYGYTF.

The rearrangement links TRBV14 to TRBJ2-1; D might be TRBD1 (5 bases). The germline V and J ends were trimmed by 3 bases and 7 bases, with 10 bases remaining between them. There are 13 residues in the CDR3. Germline-derived CDR1 and CDR2 are SGHDN and FVKESK. CDR3: CASSQGPANEQFF. The CDR3 nucleotides read TGTGCCAGCAGCCAGGGGCCCGCGAATGAGCAGTTCTTC.

The gene calls are TRBV5-6 and TRBJ1-2; D remains unclear. Germline assignment: CDR1 SGHDT and CDR2 YYEEEE. This CDR3 contains 13 residues. V lost 2 bases to trimming and J lost 4 bases, with 9 bases between them. CDR3 in amino acids: CASSFGPSYGYTF. The CDR3 DNA is TGTGCCAGCAGCTTTGGGCCGTCCTATGGCTACACCTTC.

V and J are TRBV30 and TRBJ1-2, with D possibly being TRBD1 (6 bases). This CDR3 region has 12 residues. Germline CDR1 is GTSNPN and CDR2 is SVGIG (reference sequence). Trimming pared 4 bases from V and 4 bases from J, leaving 10 bases between. The CDR3 nucleotides read TGTGCCTGGAAACAGGGTTTCTATGGCTACACCTTC. It specifies CAWKQGFYGYTF.